This T cell receptor beta chain was sequenced in a study of molecular identifiers for immune sequencing clone quantification. Trimming removed 4 bases at V and 3 bases at J, with 13 bases between. This CDR3 region has 14 residues. CDR1 MNHEY and CDR2 SVGEGT come from the germline V gene. MiXCR, run by TCRdb on the PCR reads, gives a single entry per CDR3 protein. The sample has more than 450,000 distinct CDR3 sequences, about a fifth seen once. Sequencing input: naive CD8+ T cells from blood, with Jurkat cell RNA spiked in. Subset denoted: FACS-sorted CD8+CD4-CCR7+CD45RA+ naive T cells. The clonotype originates from a human donor in good health. Some libraries in this study had Jurkat cell RNA spiked in. The chain joins TRBV6-2 or TRBV6-3 to TRBJ2-7, with a possible D match to TRBD1 (5 bases). The DNA for the CDR3 is TGTGCCAGCAGTTTCCCGCCAGGGATCTACGAGCAGTACTTC. It encodes CASSFPPGIYEQYF.